These T cell receptor beta chains were read from a single sample in a study of blood T cell repertoires in COVID-19. The assay was immunoSEQ multiplex PCR, and TCRdb's table has in-frame clones only and misses some. The table lists 190,000 or so clones, around 81% of them singletons. Input material: peripheral blood. The source is a man in his sixties with COVID-19, enrolled during active disease. Each CDR3 is given with its conserved first and last residue. Each record gives: CDR3 protein, CDR3 DNA, D gene, clone size, J gene, V gene. The D gene is left open where the match is weak. Clone size is given for some rows only: seen once, a few or many times, or a class if the clone is expanded.

CDR3aa: CASSPQGANQPQHF; CDR3nt: TGTGCCAGCAGCCCACAGGGGGCGAATCAGCCCCAGCATTTT; d_gene: TRBD1; abundance: once; j_gene: TRBJ1-5; v_gene: TRBV11-2
CDR3aa: CASSLGQETQYF; CDR3nt: TGTGCCAGCAGCTTAGGCCAGGAGACCCAGTACTTC; d_gene: .; abundance: .; j_gene: TRBJ2-5; v_gene: TRBV13
CDR3aa: CASSTGGAHYGYTF; CDR3nt: TGTGCCAGTAGTACAGGGGGCGCCCACTATGGCTACACCTTC; d_gene: TRBD1; abundance: .; j_gene: TRBJ1-2; v_gene: TRBV19
CDR3aa: CASSLVGPTNEKLFF; CDR3nt: TGTGCCAGCAGCTTAGTGGGCCCAACTAATGAAAAACTGTTTTTT; d_gene: .; abundance: .; j_gene: TRBJ1-4; v_gene: TRBV11-2
CDR3aa: CASSKAGGGGNEQFF; CDR3nt: TGTGCCAGCAGCAAAGCGGGAGGAGGCGGCAATGAGCAGTTCTTC; d_gene: TRBD2; abundance: .; j_gene: TRBJ2-1; v_gene: TRBV6-2/TRBV6-3
CDR3aa: CASSFINQPQHF; CDR3nt: TGTGCCAGCAGTTTCATCAATCAGCCCCAGCATTTT; d_gene: .; abundance: .; j_gene: TRBJ1-5; v_gene: TRBV27
CDR3aa: CASSWATRGGYLSPLHF; CDR3nt: TGCGCCAGCAGCTGGGCGACGCGGGGGGGATATCTTTCACCCCTCCACTTT; d_gene: .; abundance: .; j_gene: TRBJ1-6; v_gene: TRBV5-1
CDR3aa: CASTRGGLGAFF; CDR3nt: TGTGCCAGCACCCGGGGGGGCCTTGGGGCTTTCTTT; d_gene: .; abundance: .; j_gene: TRBJ1-1; v_gene: TRBV5-6
CDR3aa: CASSQAATNEKLFF; CDR3nt: TGTGCCAGCAGCCAGGCTGCAACTAATGAAAAACTGTTTTTT; d_gene: .; abundance: .; j_gene: TRBJ1-4; v_gene: TRBV5-4
CDR3aa: CASSLAQTVPAAF; CDR3nt: TGTGCCAGCAGTCTCGCGCAGACAGTCCCCGCGGCATTT; d_gene: .; abundance: .; j_gene: TRBJ1-5; v_gene: TRBV12-3/TRBV12-4
CDR3aa: CSVEQGFGYTF; CDR3nt: TGCAGCGTTGAGCAGGGGTTTGGCTACACCTTC; d_gene: .; abundance: few; j_gene: TRBJ1-2; v_gene: TRBV29-1
CDR3aa: CASSLGGQQETQYF; CDR3nt: TGTGCCAGCAGCTTGGGGGGACAGCAAGAGACCCAGTACTTC; d_gene: TRBD1; abundance: .; j_gene: TRBJ2-5; v_gene: TRBV5-5
CDR3aa: CASSSGWTSGGSSYNEQFF; CDR3nt: TGTGCCAGCAGCTCGGGTTGGACTAGCGGTGGGAGCTCCTACAATGAGCAGTTCTTC; d_gene: TRBD2; abundance: .; j_gene: TRBJ2-1; v_gene: TRBV7-9
CDR3aa: CASSTRQGGSSGNTIYF; CDR3nt: TGTGCCAGCAGCACAAGACAGGGGGGCTCCTCTGGAAACACCATATATTTT; d_gene: TRBD1; abundance: .; j_gene: TRBJ1-3; v_gene: TRBV7-2
CDR3aa: CAAASRGGGEVNTGELFF; CDR3nt: TGTGCGGCAGCCTCACGAGGCGGGGGGGAGGTCAACACCGGGGAGCTGTTTTTT; d_gene: TRBD2; abundance: .; j_gene: TRBJ2-2; v_gene: TRBV3-1/TRBV3-2
CDR3aa: CASSQRGSHEQYF; CDR3nt: TGCGCCAGCAGCCAGCGGGGTTCGCACGAGCAGTACTTC; d_gene: .; abundance: .; j_gene: TRBJ2-7; v_gene: TRBV4-1
CDR3aa: CASSPTGLGGELFF; CDR3nt: TGCGCCAGCAGCCCCACCGGGTTGGGCGGGGAGCTGTTTTTT; d_gene: .; abundance: .; j_gene: TRBJ2-2; v_gene: TRBV10-1
CDR3aa: CASSPLAGGGEQFF; CDR3nt: TGTGCCAGCAGTCCCCTAGCGGGAGGAGGTGAGCAGTTCTTC; d_gene: TRBD2; abundance: once; j_gene: TRBJ2-1; v_gene: TRBV6-5
CDR3aa: CASSPTRNTEAFF; CDR3nt: TGTGCCAGCAGCCCCACAAGGAACACTGAAGCTTTCTTT; d_gene: .; abundance: .; j_gene: TRBJ1-1; v_gene: TRBV11-3
CDR3aa: CASSEYTGTNEQFF; CDR3nt: TGTGCCAGCAGTGAATACACAGGCACCAATGAGCAGTTCTTC; d_gene: .; abundance: .; j_gene: TRBJ2-1; v_gene: TRBV25-1
CDR3aa: CASSEPQGADNSPLHF; CDR3nt: TGCGCCAGCAGTGAGCCGCAGGGTGCCGATAATTCACCCCTCCACTTT; d_gene: .; abundance: once; j_gene: TRBJ1-6; v_gene: TRBV10-2
CDR3aa: CASSPDSSGNTIYF; CDR3nt: TGCGCCAGCAGCCCGGACAGCTCTGGAAACACCATATATTTT; d_gene: .; abundance: .; j_gene: TRBJ1-3; v_gene: TRBV5-1
CDR3aa: CASSPQGNTEAFF; CDR3nt: TGTGCCAGCTCGCCCCAGGGGAACACTGAAGCTTTCTTT; d_gene: .; abundance: once; j_gene: TRBJ1-1; v_gene: TRBV18
CDR3aa: CASSLNRVDQPQHF; CDR3nt: TGTGCCAGCAGCTTGAACAGGGTGGATCAGCCCCAGCATTTT; d_gene: .; abundance: .; j_gene: TRBJ1-5; v_gene: TRBV11-2
CDR3aa: CASSNPGQGGEQFF; CDR3nt: TGTGCCAGCAGCAATCCGGGACAGGGCGGTGAGCAGTTCTTC; d_gene: TRBD1; abundance: .; j_gene: TRBJ2-1; v_gene: TRBV5-8
CDR3aa: CASSFLSPLGYEQYF; CDR3nt: TGTGCCAGCAGCTTCCTCAGCCCTCTAGGCTACGAGCAGTACTTC; d_gene: .; abundance: .; j_gene: TRBJ2-7; v_gene: TRBV5-6
CDR3aa: CAWSSYTRGGLSGNTIYF; CDR3nt: TGTGCCTGGAGTTCCTACACCCGAGGGGGCCTCTCTGGAAACACCATATATTTT; d_gene: TRBD1; abundance: .; j_gene: TRBJ1-3; v_gene: TRBV30
CDR3aa: CASSQGGGRAWMDEKLFF; CDR3nt: TGTGCCAGCAGCCAAGGAGGTGGGCGGGCTTGGATGGACGAAAAACTGTTTTTT; d_gene: .; abundance: many; j_gene: TRBJ1-4; v_gene: TRBV4-2
CDR3aa: CASTRDSVSGANVLTF; CDR3nt: TGTGCCAGCACCCGGGACAGCGTCTCTGGGGCCAACGTCCTGACTTTC; d_gene: TRBD1; abundance: .; j_gene: TRBJ2-6; v_gene: TRBV6-4
CDR3aa: CASSRGQGKGDEQFF; CDR3nt: TGCGCCAGCAGCCGAGGACAGGGTAAGGGAGATGAGCAGTTCTTC; d_gene: TRBD1; abundance: .; j_gene: TRBJ2-1; v_gene: TRBV10-1
CDR3aa: CASRIAGGLWDEQYF; CDR3nt: TGTGCCAGCAGGATTGCGGGAGGGCTTTGGGACGAGCAGTACTTC; d_gene: TRBD2; abundance: .; j_gene: TRBJ2-7; v_gene: TRBV6-5
CDR3aa: CAIRGDRTEAFF; CDR3nt: TGTGCCATCAGGGGAGACAGGACTGAAGCTTTCTTT; d_gene: .; abundance: .; j_gene: TRBJ1-1; v_gene: TRBV10-3
CDR3aa: CASSLRPLSTDTQYF; CDR3nt: TGTGCCAGCAGTTTAAGGCCACTAAGCACAGATACGCAGTATTTT; d_gene: .; abundance: few; j_gene: TRBJ2-3; v_gene: TRBV6-5
CDR3aa: CASSLMAANNSPLHF; CDR3nt: TGTGCCAGCAGTTTAATGGCCGCAAATAATTCACCCCTCCACTTT; d_gene: .; abundance: .; j_gene: TRBJ1-6; v_gene: TRBV27
CDR3aa: CASTTFGKREGEKLFF; CDR3nt: TGTGCCAGCACTACCTTCGGGAAGAGGGAAGGTGAAAAACTGTTTTTT; d_gene: .; abundance: .; j_gene: TRBJ1-4; v_gene: TRBV28
CDR3aa: CASSPIVLQGTLGYGYTF; CDR3nt: TGTGCCAGCAGCCCTATCGTTTTACAGGGGACATTGGGCTATGGCTACACCTTC; d_gene: TRBD1; abundance: .; j_gene: TRBJ1-2; v_gene: TRBV7-2
CDR3aa: CASSTGTVNTGELFF; CDR3nt: TGTGCCAGTAGTACGGGGACAGTGAACACCGGGGAGCTGTTTTTT; d_gene: TRBD1; abundance: .; j_gene: TRBJ2-2; v_gene: TRBV19
CDR3aa: CATSAADRGGGELFF; CDR3nt: TGTGCCACCAGTGCCGCTGACAGGGGCGGCGGGGAGCTGTTTTTT; d_gene: TRBD1; abundance: .; j_gene: TRBJ2-2; v_gene: TRBV24-1
CDR3aa: CASTRTVNTEAFF; CDR3nt: TGTGCCAGCACCCGTACAGTGAACACTGAAGCTTTCTTT; d_gene: .; abundance: .; j_gene: TRBJ1-1; v_gene: TRBV27
CDR3aa: CAWSVPGGNNQPQHF; CDR3nt: TGTGCCTGGAGTGTACCAGGGGGCAACAATCAGCCCCAGCATTTT; d_gene: TRBD1; abundance: .; j_gene: TRBJ1-5; v_gene: TRBV30
CDR3aa: CASSLASTGVGEKLFF; CDR3nt: TGTGCCAGCAGCTTAGCCTCGACAGGGGTGGGGGAAAAACTGTTTTTT; d_gene: TRBD1; abundance: .; j_gene: TRBJ1-4; v_gene: TRBV7-2
CDR3aa: CASSFGRTGSNEKLFF; CDR3nt: TGCGCCAGCAGCTTCGGCCGGACAGGGAGTAATGAAAAACTGTTTTTT; d_gene: TRBD1; abundance: .; j_gene: TRBJ1-4; v_gene: TRBV5-1
CDR3aa: CASSSPGANYGYTF; CDR3nt: TGTGCCAGCAGCTCCCCAGGGGCTAACTATGGCTACACCTTC; d_gene: .; abundance: .; j_gene: TRBJ1-2; v_gene: TRBV27
CDR3aa: CASTTRIGVGYNEQFF; CDR3nt: TGTGCCAGCACAACCAGAATAGGGGTTGGATACAATGAGCAGTTCTTC; d_gene: .; abundance: .; j_gene: TRBJ2-1; v_gene: TRBV27
CDR3aa: CASSPGYFGESEQYF; CDR3nt: TGTGCCAGCAGCCCCGGCTATTTCGGAGAGTCCGAGCAGTACTTC; d_gene: .; abundance: .; j_gene: TRBJ2-7; v_gene: TRBV7-8
CDR3aa: CASSLAGGYIFTEAFF; CDR3nt: TGTGCCAGCAGCTTAGCAGGCGGGTACATTTTCACTGAAGCTTTCTTT; d_gene: .; abundance: few; j_gene: TRBJ1-1; v_gene: TRBV7-9
CDR3aa: CASSNPGRMNTEAFF; CDR3nt: TGTGCCAGCAGTAACCCAGGGAGGATGAACACTGAAGCTTTCTTT; d_gene: .; abundance: once; j_gene: TRBJ1-1; v_gene: TRBV6-5
CDR3aa: CATSGRINTGELFF; CDR3nt: TGTGCCACCAGTGGCAGGATTAACACCGGGGAGCTGTTTTTT; d_gene: .; abundance: .; j_gene: TRBJ2-2; v_gene: TRBV24-1
CDR3aa: CASSFRGALSSYNEQFF; CDR3nt: TGTGCCAGCAGCTTTAGAGGAGCCCTCAGCTCCTACAATGAGCAGTTCTTC; d_gene: .; abundance: .; j_gene: TRBJ2-1; v_gene: TRBV5-5
CDR3aa: CASSQGQNQPQHF; CDR3nt: TGTGCCAGCAGCCAAGGACAGAATCAGCCCCAGCATTTT; d_gene: .; abundance: .; j_gene: TRBJ1-5; v_gene: TRBV3-1/TRBV3-2
CDR3aa: CAWSSIGRGNSPLHF; CDR3nt: TGTGCCTGGAGTTCAATAGGCAGGGGGAATTCACCCCTCCACTTT; d_gene: TRBD1; abundance: .; j_gene: TRBJ1-6; v_gene: TRBV30
CDR3aa: CASSQMNRGHSGTEAFF; CDR3nt: TGTGCCAGCAGCCAAATGAATCGTGGGCATTCAGGCACTGAAGCTTTCTTT; d_gene: .; abundance: few; j_gene: TRBJ1-1; v_gene: TRBV4-2
CDR3aa: CASTTGTPLIYGYTF; CDR3nt: TGTGCCAGCACTACCGGGACACCGCTTATCTATGGCTACACCTTC; d_gene: .; abundance: .; j_gene: TRBJ1-2; v_gene: TRBV6-5
CDR3aa: CASSRPHGAGGTDTQYF; CDR3nt: TGCGCCAGCAGCCGGCCCCACGGAGCGGGAGGAACAGATACGCAGTATTTT; d_gene: TRBD2; abundance: .; j_gene: TRBJ2-3; v_gene: TRBV4-1
CDR3aa: CASSLGSLAGATNEKLFF; CDR3nt: TGCGCCAGCAGCTTGGGTTCCCTCGCGGGTGCAACTAATGAAAAACTGTTTTTT; d_gene: .; abundance: few; j_gene: TRBJ1-4; v_gene: TRBV5-1